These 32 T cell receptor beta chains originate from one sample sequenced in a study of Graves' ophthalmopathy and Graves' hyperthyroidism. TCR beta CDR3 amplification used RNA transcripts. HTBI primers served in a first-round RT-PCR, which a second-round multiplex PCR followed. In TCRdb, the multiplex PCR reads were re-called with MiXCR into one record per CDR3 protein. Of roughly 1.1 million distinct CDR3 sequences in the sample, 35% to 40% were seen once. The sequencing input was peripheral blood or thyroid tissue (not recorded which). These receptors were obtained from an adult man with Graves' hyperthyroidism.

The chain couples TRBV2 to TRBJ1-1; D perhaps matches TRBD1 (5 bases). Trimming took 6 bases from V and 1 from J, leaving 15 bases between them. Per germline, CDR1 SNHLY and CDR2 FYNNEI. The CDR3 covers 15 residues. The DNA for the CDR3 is TGTGCCAGCAGGGGGCTTGGAACGGCGAACACTGAAGCTTTCTTT. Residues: CASRGLGTANTEAFF.

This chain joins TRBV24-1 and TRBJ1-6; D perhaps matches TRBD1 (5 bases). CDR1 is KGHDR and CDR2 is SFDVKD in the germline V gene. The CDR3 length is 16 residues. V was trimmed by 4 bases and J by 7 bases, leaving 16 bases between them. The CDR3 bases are TGTGCCACCAGTGACCCTGCTCGGGGCTTCAATTCACCCCTCCACTTT. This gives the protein CATSDPARGFNSPLHF.

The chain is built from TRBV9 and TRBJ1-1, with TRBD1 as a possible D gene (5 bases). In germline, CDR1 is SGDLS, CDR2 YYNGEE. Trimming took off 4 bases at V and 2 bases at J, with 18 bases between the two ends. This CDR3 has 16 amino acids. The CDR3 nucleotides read TGTGCCAGCAGCCAAGACCGCCGGCGGGACAACACTGAAGCTTTCTTT. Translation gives CASSQDRRRDNTEAFF.

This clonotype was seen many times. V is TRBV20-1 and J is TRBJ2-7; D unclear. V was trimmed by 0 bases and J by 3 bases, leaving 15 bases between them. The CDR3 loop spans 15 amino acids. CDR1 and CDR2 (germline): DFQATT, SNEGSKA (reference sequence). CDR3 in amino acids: CSARDPTGASYEQYF. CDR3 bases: TGCAGTGCTAGAGATCCCACTGGAGCGAGCTACGAGCAGTACTTC.

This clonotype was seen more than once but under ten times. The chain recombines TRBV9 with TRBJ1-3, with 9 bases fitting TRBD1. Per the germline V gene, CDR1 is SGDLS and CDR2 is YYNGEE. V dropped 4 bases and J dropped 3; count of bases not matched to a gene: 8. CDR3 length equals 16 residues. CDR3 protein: CASSQAGTGYGNTIYF. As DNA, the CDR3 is TGTGCCAGCAGCCAAGCCGGGACAGGGTATGGAAACACCATATATTTT.

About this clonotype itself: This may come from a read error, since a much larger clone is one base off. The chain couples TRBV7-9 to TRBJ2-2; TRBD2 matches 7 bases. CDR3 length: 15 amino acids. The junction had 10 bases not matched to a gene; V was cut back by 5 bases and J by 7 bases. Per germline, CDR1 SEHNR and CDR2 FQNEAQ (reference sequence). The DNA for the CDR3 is TGTGCCAGCAGCCCGCTCCTAGCGGAATACGGGGAGCTGTTTTTT. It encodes CASSPLLAEYGELFF.

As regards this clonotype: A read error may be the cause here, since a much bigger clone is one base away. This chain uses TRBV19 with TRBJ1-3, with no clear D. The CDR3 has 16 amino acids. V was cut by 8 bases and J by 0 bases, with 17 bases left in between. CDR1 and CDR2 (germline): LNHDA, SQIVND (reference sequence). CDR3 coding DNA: TGTGCCAGTTCCCTAATTCGGGCCGACTCTGGAAACACCATATATTTT. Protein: CASSLIRADSGNTIYF.

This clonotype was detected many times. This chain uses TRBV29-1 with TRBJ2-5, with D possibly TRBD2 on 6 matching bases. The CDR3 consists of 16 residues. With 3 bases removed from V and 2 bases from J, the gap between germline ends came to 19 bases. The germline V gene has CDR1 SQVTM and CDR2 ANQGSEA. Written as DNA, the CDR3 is TGCAGCGTTGATGGGTATTTGACTAGTGATCAAGAGACCCAGTACTTC. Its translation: CSVDGYLTSDQETQYF.

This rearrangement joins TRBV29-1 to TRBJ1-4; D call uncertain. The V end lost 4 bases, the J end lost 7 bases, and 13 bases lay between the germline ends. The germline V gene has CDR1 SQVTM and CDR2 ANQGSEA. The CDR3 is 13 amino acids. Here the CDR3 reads CSVVGEYGEKLFF. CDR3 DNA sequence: TGCAGCGTTGTCGGGGAGTATGGTGAAAAACTGTTTTTT. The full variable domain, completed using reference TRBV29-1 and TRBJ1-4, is SAVISQKPSRDICQRGTSLTIQCQVDSQVTMMFWYRQQPGQSLTLIATANQGSEATYESGFVIDKFPISRPNLTFSTLTVSNMSPEDSSIYLCSVVGEYGEKLFFGSGTQLSVL.

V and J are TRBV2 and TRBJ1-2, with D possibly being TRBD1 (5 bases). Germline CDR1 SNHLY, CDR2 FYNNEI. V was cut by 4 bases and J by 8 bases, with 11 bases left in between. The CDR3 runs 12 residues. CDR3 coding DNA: TGTGCCAGCAGTGCCAGGGCTGGGGGCTACACCTTC. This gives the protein CASSARAGGYTF.

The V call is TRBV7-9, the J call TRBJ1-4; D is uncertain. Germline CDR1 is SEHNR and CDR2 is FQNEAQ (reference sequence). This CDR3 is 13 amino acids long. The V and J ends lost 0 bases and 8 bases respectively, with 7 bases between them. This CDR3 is CASSLARVEKLFF. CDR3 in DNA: TGTGCCAGCAGCTTAGCGCGGGTGGAAAAACTGTTTTTT.

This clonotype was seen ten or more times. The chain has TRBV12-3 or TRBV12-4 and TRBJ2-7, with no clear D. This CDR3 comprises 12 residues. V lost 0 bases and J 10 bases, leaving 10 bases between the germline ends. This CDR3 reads CASSLAKMNQYF. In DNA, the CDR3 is TGTGCCAGCAGTTTAGCTAAAATGAACCAGTACTTC.

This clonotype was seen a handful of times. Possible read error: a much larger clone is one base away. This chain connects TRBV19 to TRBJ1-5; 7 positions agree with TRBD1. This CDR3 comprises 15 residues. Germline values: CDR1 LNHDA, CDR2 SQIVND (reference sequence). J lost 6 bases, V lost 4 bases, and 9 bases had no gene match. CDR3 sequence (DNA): TGTGCCAGTAGTACCGGACAGGCGGGGGGTCAGCCCCAGCATTTT. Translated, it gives CASSTGQAGGQPQHF.

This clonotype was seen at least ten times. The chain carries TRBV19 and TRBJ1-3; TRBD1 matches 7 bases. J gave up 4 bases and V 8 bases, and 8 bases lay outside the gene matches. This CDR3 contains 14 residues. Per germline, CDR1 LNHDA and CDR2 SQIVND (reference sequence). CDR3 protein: CASRRTGGGNTIYF. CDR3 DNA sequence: TGTGCCAGTCGGCGGACAGGAGGAGGAAACACCATATATTTT.

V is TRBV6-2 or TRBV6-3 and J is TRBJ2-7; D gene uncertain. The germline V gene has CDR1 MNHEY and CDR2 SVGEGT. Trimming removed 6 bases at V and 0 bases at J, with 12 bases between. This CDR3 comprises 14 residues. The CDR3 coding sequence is TGTGCCAGCAGAAGCCGGGTTCTCTCCTACGAGCAGTACTTC. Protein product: CASRSRVLSYEQYF.

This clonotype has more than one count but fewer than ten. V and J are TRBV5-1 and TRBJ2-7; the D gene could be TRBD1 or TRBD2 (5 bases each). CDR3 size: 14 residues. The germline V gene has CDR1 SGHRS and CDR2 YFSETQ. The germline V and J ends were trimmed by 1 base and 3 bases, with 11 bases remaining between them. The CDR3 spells CASSLIRGDYEQYF. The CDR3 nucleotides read TGCGCCAGCAGCTTGATCAGAGGGGACTACGAGCAGTACTTC.

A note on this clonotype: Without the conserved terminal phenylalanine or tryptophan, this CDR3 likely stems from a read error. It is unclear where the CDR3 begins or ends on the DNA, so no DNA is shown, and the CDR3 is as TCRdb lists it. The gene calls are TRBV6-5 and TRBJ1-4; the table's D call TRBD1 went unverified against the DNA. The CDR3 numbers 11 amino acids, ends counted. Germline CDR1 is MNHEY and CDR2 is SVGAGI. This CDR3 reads CASSYERDQGY.

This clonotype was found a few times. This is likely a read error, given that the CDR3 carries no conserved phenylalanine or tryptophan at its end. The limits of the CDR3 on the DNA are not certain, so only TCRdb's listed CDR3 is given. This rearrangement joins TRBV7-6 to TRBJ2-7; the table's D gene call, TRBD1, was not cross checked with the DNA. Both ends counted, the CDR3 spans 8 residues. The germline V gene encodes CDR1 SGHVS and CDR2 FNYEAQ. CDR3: CASSSRQG.

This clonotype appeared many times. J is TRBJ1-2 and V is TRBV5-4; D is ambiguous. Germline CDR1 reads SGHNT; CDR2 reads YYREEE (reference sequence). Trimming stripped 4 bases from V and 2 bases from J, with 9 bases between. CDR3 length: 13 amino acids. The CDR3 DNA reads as TGTGCCAGCAGCCGTGACAACAACTATGGCTACACCTTC. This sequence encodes CASSRDNNYGYTF.

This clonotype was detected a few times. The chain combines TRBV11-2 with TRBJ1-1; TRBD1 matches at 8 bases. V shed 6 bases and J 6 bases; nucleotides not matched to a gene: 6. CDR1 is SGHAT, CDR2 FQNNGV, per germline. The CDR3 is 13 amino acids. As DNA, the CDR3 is TGTGCCAGCAGGCCCGGACAGGGCGCTGAAGCTTTCTTT. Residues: CASRPGQGAEAFF.

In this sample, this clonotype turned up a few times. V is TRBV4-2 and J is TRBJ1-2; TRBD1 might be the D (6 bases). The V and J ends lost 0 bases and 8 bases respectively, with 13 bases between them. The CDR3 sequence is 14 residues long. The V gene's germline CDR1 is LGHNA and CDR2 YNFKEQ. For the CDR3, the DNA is TGTGCCAGCAGCCAAGATTGGGGGCAGACGGGCTACACCTTC. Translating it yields CASSQDWGQTGYTF.

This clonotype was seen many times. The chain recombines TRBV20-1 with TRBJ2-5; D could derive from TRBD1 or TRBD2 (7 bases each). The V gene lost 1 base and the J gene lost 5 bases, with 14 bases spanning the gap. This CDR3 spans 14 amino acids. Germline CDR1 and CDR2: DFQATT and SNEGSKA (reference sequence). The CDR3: CSARGARGGETQYF. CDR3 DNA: TGCAGTGCTAGAGGAGCCAGGGGGGGGGAGACCCAGTACTTC.

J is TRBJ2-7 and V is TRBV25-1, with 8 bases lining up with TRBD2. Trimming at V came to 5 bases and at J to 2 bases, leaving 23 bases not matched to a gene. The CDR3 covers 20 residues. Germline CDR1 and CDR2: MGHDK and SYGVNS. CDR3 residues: CASSLWGAGALDSRTYEQYF. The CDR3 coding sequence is TGTGCCAGCAGTTTATGGGGAGCGGGGGCCCTCGACTCCCGAACCTACGAGCAGTACTTC.

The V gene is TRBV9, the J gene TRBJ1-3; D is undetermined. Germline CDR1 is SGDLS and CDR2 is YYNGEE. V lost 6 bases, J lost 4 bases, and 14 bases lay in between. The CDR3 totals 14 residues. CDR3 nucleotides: TGTGCCAGCACGCCCTGGGGAGCAGGAAACACCATATATTTT. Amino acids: CASTPWGAGNTIYF.

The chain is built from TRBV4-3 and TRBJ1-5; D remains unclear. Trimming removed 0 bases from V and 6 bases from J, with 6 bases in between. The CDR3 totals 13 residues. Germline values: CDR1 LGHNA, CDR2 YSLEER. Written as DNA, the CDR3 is TGCGCCAGCAGCCAAGATAACTTTCAGCCCCAGCATTTT. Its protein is CASSQDNFQPQHF.

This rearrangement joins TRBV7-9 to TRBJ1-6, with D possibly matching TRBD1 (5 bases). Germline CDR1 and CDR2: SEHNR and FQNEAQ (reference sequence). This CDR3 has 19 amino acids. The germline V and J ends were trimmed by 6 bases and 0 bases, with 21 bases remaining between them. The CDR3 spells CASSFDPSGTSSYNSPLHF. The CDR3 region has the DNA TGTGCCAGCAGTTTCGACCCATCCGGGACTAGCTCCTATAATTCACCCCTCCACTTT.

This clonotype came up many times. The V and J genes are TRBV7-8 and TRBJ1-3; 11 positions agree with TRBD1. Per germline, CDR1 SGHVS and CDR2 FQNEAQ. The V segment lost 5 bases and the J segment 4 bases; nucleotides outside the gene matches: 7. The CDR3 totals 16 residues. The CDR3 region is CASSRWTGGIGNTIYF. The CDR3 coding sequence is TGTGCCAGCAGCCGCTGGACAGGGGGCATCGGAAACACCATATATTTT. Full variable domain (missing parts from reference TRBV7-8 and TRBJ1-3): GAGVSQSPRYKVAKRGQDVALRCDPISGHVSLFWYQQALGQGPEFLTYFQNEAQLDKSGLPSDRFFAERPEGSVSTLKIQRTQQEDSAVYLCASSRWTGGIGNTIYFGEGSWLTVV.

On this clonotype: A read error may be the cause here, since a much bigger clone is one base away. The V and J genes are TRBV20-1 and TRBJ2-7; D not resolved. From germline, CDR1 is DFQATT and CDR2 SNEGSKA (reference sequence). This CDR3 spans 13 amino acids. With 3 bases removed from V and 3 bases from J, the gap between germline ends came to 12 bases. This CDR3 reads CSASSRSHYEQYF. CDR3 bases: TGCAGTGCTAGCAGCCGGAGCCACTACGAGCAGTACTTC.

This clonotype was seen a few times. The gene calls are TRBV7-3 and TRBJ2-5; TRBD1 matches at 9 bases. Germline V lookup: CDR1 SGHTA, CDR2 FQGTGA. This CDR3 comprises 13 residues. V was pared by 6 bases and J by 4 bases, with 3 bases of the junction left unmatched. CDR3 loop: CASRPTGGETQYF. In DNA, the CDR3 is TGTGCCAGCAGGCCGACAGGGGGAGAGACCCAGTACTTC.

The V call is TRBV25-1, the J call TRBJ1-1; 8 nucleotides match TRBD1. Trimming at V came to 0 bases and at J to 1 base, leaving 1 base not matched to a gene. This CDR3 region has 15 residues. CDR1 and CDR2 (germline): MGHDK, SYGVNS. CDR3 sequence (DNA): TGTGCCAGCAGTGAATACGGGACAGGGAACACTGAAGCTTTCTTT. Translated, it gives CASSEYGTGNTEAFF.

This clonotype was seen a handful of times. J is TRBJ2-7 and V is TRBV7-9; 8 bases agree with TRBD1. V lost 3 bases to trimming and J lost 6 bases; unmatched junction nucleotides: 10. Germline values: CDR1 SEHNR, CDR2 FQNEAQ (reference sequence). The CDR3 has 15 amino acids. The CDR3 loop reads CASSLQQGAVAEQYF. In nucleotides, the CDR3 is TGTGCCAGCAGCTTGCAGCAGGGGGCGGTGGCCGAGCAGTACTTC.

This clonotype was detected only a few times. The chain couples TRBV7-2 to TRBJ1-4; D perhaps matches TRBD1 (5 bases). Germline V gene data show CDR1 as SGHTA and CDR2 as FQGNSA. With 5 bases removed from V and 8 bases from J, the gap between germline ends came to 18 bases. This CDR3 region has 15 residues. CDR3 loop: CASSQFPGLEEKLFF. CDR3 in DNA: TGTGCCAGCAGCCAGTTCCCAGGGTTGGAAGAAAAACTGTTTTTT.